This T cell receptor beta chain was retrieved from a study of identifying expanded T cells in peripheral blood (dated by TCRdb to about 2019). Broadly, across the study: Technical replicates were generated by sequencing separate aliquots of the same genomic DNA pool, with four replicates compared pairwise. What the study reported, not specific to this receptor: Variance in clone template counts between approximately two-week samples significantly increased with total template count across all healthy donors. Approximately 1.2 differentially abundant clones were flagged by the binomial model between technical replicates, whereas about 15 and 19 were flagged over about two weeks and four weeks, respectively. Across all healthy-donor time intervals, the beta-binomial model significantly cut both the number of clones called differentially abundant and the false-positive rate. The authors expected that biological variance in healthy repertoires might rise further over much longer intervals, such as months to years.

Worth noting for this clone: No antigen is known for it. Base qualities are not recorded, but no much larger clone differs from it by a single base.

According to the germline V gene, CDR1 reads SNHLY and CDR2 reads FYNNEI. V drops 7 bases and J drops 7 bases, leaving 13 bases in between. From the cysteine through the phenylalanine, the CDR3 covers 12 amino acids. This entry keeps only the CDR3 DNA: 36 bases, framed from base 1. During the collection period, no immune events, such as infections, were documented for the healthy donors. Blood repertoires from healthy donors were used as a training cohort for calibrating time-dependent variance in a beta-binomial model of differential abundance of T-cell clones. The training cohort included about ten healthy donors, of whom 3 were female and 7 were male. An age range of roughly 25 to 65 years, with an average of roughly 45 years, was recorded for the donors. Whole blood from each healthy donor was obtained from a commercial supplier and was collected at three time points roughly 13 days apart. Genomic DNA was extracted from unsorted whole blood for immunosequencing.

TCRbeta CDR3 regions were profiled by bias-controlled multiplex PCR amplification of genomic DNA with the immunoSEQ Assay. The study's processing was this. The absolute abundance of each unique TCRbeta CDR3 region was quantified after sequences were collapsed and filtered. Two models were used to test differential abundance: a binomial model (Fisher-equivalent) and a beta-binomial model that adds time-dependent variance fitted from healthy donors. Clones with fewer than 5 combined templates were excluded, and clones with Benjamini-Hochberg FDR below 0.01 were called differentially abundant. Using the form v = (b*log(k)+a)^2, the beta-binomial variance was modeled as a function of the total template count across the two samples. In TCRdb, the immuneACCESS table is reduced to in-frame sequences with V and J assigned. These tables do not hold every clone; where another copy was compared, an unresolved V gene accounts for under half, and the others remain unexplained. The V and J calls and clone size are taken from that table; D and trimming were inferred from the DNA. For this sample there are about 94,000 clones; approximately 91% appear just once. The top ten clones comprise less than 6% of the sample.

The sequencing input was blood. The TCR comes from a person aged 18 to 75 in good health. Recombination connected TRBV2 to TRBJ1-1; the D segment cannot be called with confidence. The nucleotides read TGTGCCAGCATTTTACAGACAAGTGAAGCTTTCTTT. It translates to CASILQTSEAFF.